The source of this T cell receptor beta chain is a study of T cells in Graves' hyperthyroidism and ophthalmopathy. V shed 0 bases and J shed 9 bases, with 18 bases lying between them. There are 16 residues in the CDR3. Germline values: CDR1 SGHTA, CDR2 FQGNSA. Study-level findings and limits: Among thyroid clonotypes expanded above 0.001, most also appeared in blood.

What was amplified from RNA transcripts were TCR beta CDR3 regions. Initially, a first-round RT-PCR of the TCR CDR3 employed the HTBI primer set. TCRdb used MiXCR to reprocess the multiplex PCR reads, holding one entry per CDR3 protein. Counted here are around 260,000 distinct CDR3 sequences, 25% occurring once; the ten biggest clones make up approximately 25%. The sample holds one count of this clonotype. The target antigen is unknown. The study excluded patients with uncontrolled infection, other autoimmune disease, pregnancy or lactation. Clinical symptoms, serum thyroxine and TRAb, thyroid ultrasound and orbital computed tomography together formed the diagnostic basis. The PBMCs were taken from around 9 ml of fresh peripheral blood.

The rearrangement links TRBV7-2 to TRBJ1-5, with D hard to call. Sample: blood. The sequence was obtained from a middle-aged man with Graves' hyperthyroidism that later progressed to Graves' ophthalmopathy. The CDR3: CASSLALRREVRPQHF. CDR3 DNA sequence: TGTGCCAGCAGCTTAGCGCTCCGGCGGGAAGTAAGGCCCCAGCATTTT.